Below, 25 T cell receptor beta chains from the same sample are listed, as sequenced in a study of Graves' ophthalmopathy and Graves' hyperthyroidism. Researchers took RNA transcripts and amplified TCR beta CDR3 regions from them. In the first round, RT-PCR was carried out with HTBI primers, and a multiplex PCR formed the second round. One entry per CDR3 protein results from TCRdb running MiXCR on the multiplex PCR reads. The data show 150,000 to 200,000 distinct CDR3 sequences, under 40% seen once. The sequenced sample consisted of peripheral blood. The receptor source for this set is a middle-aged woman with Graves' ophthalmopathy.

This clonotype was counted many times. The chain employs TRBV27 and TRBJ2-7, with D tentatively TRBD1 (6 bases). In germline, CDR1 is MNHEY, CDR2 SMNVEV (reference sequence). Trimming took 0 bases from V and 6 from J, leaving 12 bases between them. The CDR3 is 14 residues long. CDR3 DNA: TGTGCCAGCAGTTTATCGGAAGGGGGAACCGAGCAGTACTTC. Protein product: CASSLSEGGTEQYF.

The chain recombines TRBV28 with TRBJ2-5; tentatively, D is TRBD1 (5 bases). V was trimmed by 6 bases and J by 5 bases, leaving 16 bases between them. The CDR3 consists of 14 residues. Germline V gene lookup returns CDR1 MDHEN and CDR2 SYDVKM. The CDR3 DNA sequence: TGTGCCAGCAGCTTGGGGCCCGAAGGGGAGACCCAGTACTTC. Its protein product is CASSLGPEGETQYF.

Many counts were recorded for this clonotype. V and J are TRBV12-3 or TRBV12-4 and TRBJ2-7, with D possibly matching TRBD1 (7 bases). The CDR3 has 14 residues. With 6 bases removed from V and 5 bases from J, the gap between germline ends came to 17 bases. Here the CDR3 DNA reads TGTGCCAGCAGCAAAGGGGGGACAGTAAACGAGCAGTACTTC. Translation: CASSKGGTVNEQYF.

The chain joins TRBV20-1 to TRBJ2-7; the match to TRBD2 covers 8 bases. The CDR3 is 13 amino acids. Germline CDR1 and CDR2: DFQATT and SNEGSKA (reference sequence). Germline trimming cut 1 base from V and 6 bases from J; bases unmatched to any gene: 5. Written as DNA, the CDR3 is TGCAGTGCTAGAGCGGGAGGGCCTACCGAGCAGTACTTC. The encoded protein is CSARAGGPTEQYF.

This clonotype was seen at least ten times. The chain uses TRBV20-1 and TRBJ1-5; D may be TRBD1 (6 bases). This CDR3 has 14 amino acids. The V end was cut by 5 bases, the J end by 4 bases, with 15 bases between. Germline V gives CDR1 DFQATT, CDR2 SNEGSKA (reference sequence). CDR3 nucleotide sequence: TGCAGTGCTGGGGGGGCAGGAGGTAATCAGCCCCAGCATTTT. The encoded protein is CSAGGAGGNQPQHF.

The genes are TRBV6-1 and TRBJ2-7, with D tentatively TRBD1 or TRBD2 (5 bases each). Looked up from germline, CDR1 is MNHNS and CDR2 is SASEGT. The CDR3 totals 13 residues. Trimming stripped 8 bases from V and 2 bases from J, with 13 bases between. Written as DNA, the CDR3 is TGTGCCAGCGGGGTGGGGGTCCCCTACGAGCAGTACTTC. Encoded protein: CASGVGVPYEQYF.

A few counts support this clonotype. The V and J genes are TRBV6-2 or TRBV6-3 and TRBJ2-7; D ambiguous. The CDR3 is made up of 11 amino acids. Germline V gene lookup returns CDR1 MNHEY and CDR2 SVGEGT. Trimming shortened V by 2 bases and J by 5 bases, and 4 bases separated the two germline ends. CDR3 DNA: TGTGCCAGCAGTTACCCAAACGAGCAGTACTTC. Amino acid sequence: CASSYPNEQYF.

This clonotype was observed at least ten times. J is TRBJ1-3 and V is TRBV15; no firm D call. The germline V and J ends were trimmed by 5 bases and 0 bases, with 17 bases remaining between them. CDR3 length equals 17 residues. Germline V gene data show CDR1 as LNHNV and CDR2 as YYDKDF (reference sequence). The CDR3 here is CATSFPRTSGSGNTIYF. In DNA form, the CDR3 reads TGTGCCACCAGCTTTCCGAGGACTTCAGGCTCTGGAAACACCATATATTTT. Combining the CDR3 with reference TRBV15 and TRBJ1-3 gives the whole variable domain DAMVIQNPRYQVTQFGKPVTLSCSQTLNHNVMYWYQQKSSQAPKLLFHYYDKDFNNEADTPDNFQSRRPNTSFCFLDIRSPGLGDTAMYLCATSFPRTSGSGNTIYFGEGSWLTVV.

V usage is TRBV15 and J usage is TRBJ1-2; possible D gene TRBD1, 6 bases. Germline V gives CDR1 LNHNV, CDR2 YYDKDF (reference sequence). This CDR3 is 15 amino acids long. With 3 bases removed from V and 6 bases from J, the gap between germline ends came to 17 bases. The CDR3 reads CATSRPTGSRDGYTF. The CDR3 DNA is TGTGCCACCAGCAGGCCAACAGGGTCCCGGGATGGCTACACCTTC.

The V call is TRBV12-3 or TRBV12-4, the J call TRBJ2-5; TRBD2 matches at 9 bases. This CDR3 has 16 residues. The ends lost 7 bases at V and 5 bases at J; junction bases unmatched: 14. CDR3 nucleotide sequence: TGTGCCAGCAACGGAGGTAGCGGGAGCCCCAGGGAGACCCAGTACTTC. Protein product: CASNGGSGSPRETQYF.

The CDR3 loop is CAWREQGGSGNTIYF. Written as DNA, the CDR3 is TGTGCCTGGAGAGAACAGGGGGGTTCTGGAAACACCATATATTTT. This chain uses TRBV30 with TRBJ1-3; 8 nucleotides agree with TRBD1. CDR3 length: 15 residues. Unmatched junction bases numbered 5, after V lost 3 bases and J lost 1 base. CDR1 and CDR2 (germline): GTSNPN, SVGIG (reference sequence). Full variable domain (outside the CDR3, taken from reference TRBV30 and TRBJ1-3): SQTIHQWPATLVQPVGSPLSLECTVEGTSNPNLYWYRQAAGRGLQLLFYSVGIGQISSEVPQNLSASRPQDRQFILSSKKLLLSDSGFYLCAWREQGGSGNTIYFGEGSWLTVV.

About this clonotype: An end of the junction differs from the germline gene, which may be a read error. This sequence joins TRBV28 and TRBJ2-7; D is perhaps TRBD2 (7 bases). This CDR3 contains 12 residues. Germline V CDR1 and CDR2: MDHEN, SYDVKM. CDR3 sequence: CASSSGDYEQHF. CDR3 bases: TGTGCCAGCAGTTCAGGGGACTACGAGCAGCACTTC.

At least ten counts were recorded for this clonotype. This chain uses TRBV6-2 or TRBV6-3 with TRBJ2-7; D possibly uses TRBD1 or TRBD2 (5 bases each). The CDR3 runs 17 residues. The germline gives CDR1 MNHEY, CDR2 SVGEGT. V lost 3 bases, J lost 5 bases, and 23 bases lay in between. The CDR3 protein is CASSYGAPGGGFNEQYF. The CDR3 nucleotides are TGTGCCAGCAGTTATGGAGCGCCAGGTGGGGGTTTCAACGAGCAGTACTTC.

The table lists this clonotype with many counts. The V and J genes are TRBV15 and TRBJ1-1; D is ambiguous. Germline V gene lookup returns CDR1 LNHNV and CDR2 YYDKDF (reference sequence). With 0 bases removed from V and 2 bases from J, the gap between germline ends came to 13 bases. This CDR3 is 16 amino acids long. The CDR3, as DNA: TGTGCCACCAGCAGAGACCTCGGACGGCCCAACACTGAAGCTTTCTTT. Protein product: CATSRDLGRPNTEAFF.

The V call is TRBV7-8, the J call TRBJ1-5, with 9 bases fitting TRBD1. This CDR3 has 17 amino acids. CDR1 SGHVS and CDR2 FQNEAQ come from the germline V gene. With V trimmed by 1 base and J by 2 bases, 6 bases remained unmatched. The CDR3 reads CASSLEWDRAGNQPQHF. In DNA, the CDR3 is TGTGCCAGCAGCTTAGAGTGGGACAGGGCTGGCAATCAGCCCCAGCATTTT.

Points on this clonotype: One junction end does not reproduce the germline sequence, and a read error may be involved. The chain recombines TRBV19 with TRBJ1-1; the D is unclear. There are 16 residues in the CDR3. CDR1 is LNHDA, CDR2 SQIVND, per germline (reference sequence). DNA of the CDR3: TGTACCAGTAGTAAACCAGCGGACGCTTTGAACACTGAAGCTTTCTTT. This translates into CTSSKPADALNTEAFF.

The genes are TRBV29-1 and TRBJ2-2; no definite D call. Germline loops: CDR1 SQVTM, CDR2 ANQGSEA. CDR3 length: 13 residues. The V end was cut by 1 base, the J end by 6 bases, with 9 bases between. CDR3 loop: CSVEADLAGELFF. CDR3 nucleotide sequence: TGCAGCGTTGAAGCGGACCTCGCCGGGGAGCTGTTTTTT.

Many counts were recorded for this clonotype. This chain uses TRBV28 with TRBJ2-7; tentatively, D is TRBD2 (6 bases). Trimming shortened V by 1 base and J by 7 bases, and 8 bases separated the two germline ends. Germline V gene sequence: CDR1 MDHEN, CDR2 SYDVKM. This CDR3 region has 12 residues. Written as DNA, the CDR3 is TGTGCCAGCAGTTTATTTCGGGGGGAGCAGTACTTC. Translating it yields CASSLFRGEQYF.

Ten or more counts support this clonotype. This chain joins TRBV12-3 or TRBV12-4 and TRBJ1-5; D not certain. This CDR3 is 12 amino acids long. Trimming took 4 bases from V and 4 from J, leaving 5 bases between them. Here the CDR3 reads CASSWANQPQHF. CDR3 bases: TGTGCCAGCAGTTGGGCGAATCAGCCCCAGCATTTT.

V usage is TRBV30 and J usage is TRBJ1-1, with D maybe TRBD1 (6 bases). This CDR3 contains 14 residues. Trimming left V 5 bases short and J 3 bases short, with 16 bases between. CDR1 and CDR2 (germline): GTSNPN, SVGIG (reference sequence). CDR3 nucleotide sequence: TGTGCCTGGCATAAACCCGGGACACACACTGAAGCTTTCTTT. Residues: CAWHKPGTHTEAFF.

This clonotype was found many times. This rearrangement joins TRBV6-5 to TRBJ1-1; 8 bases line up with TRBD1. The CDR3 is 14 residues long. Germline V gene lookup returns CDR1 MNHEY and CDR2 SVGAGI. J was trimmed by 1 base and V by 6 bases; bases with no gene match: 4. The CDR3 here is CASRRGQGNTEAFF. The DNA of the CDR3 is TGTGCCAGCAGACGTGGACAGGGGAACACTGAAGCTTTCTTT.

This clonotype was seen repeatedly, ten times or more. This chain links TRBV28 with TRBJ1-6; D is perhaps TRBD1 (5 bases). V was pared by 6 bases and J by 9 bases, with 9 bases between. Germline loops: CDR1 MDHEN, CDR2 SYDVKM. There are 12 residues in the CDR3. This CDR3 reads CASRTRVSPLHF. In DNA, the CDR3 is TGTGCCAGCAGGACCAGGGTTTCACCCCTCCACTTT.

The chain couples TRBV12-3 or TRBV12-4 to TRBJ2-2; D is unclear. The CDR3 runs to 12 residues. Trimming took off 9 bases at V and 3 bases at J, with 8 bases between the two ends. The chain's CDR3 is CARMLDTGELFF. The DNA of the CDR3 is TGTGCCAGGATGTTGGACACCGGGGAGCTGTTTTTT.

The table lists this clonotype with many counts. The rearrangement joins TRBV6-1 to TRBJ2-5; D remains ambiguous. Trimming left V 5 bases short and J 5 bases short, with 6 bases between. Germline V gene sequence: CDR1 MNHNS, CDR2 SASEGT. This CDR3 comprises 11 residues. CDR3: CASSYRETQYF. CDR3 sequence (DNA): TGTGCCAGCAGTTATCGGGAGACCCAGTACTTC.

This rearrangement joins TRBV6-1 to TRBJ1-5; D remains unclear. Germline values: CDR1 MNHNS, CDR2 SASEGT. Trimming took 6 bases from V and 0 from J, leaving 12 bases between them. The CDR3 spans 15 residues. The CDR3 DNA sequence: TGTGCCAGCAGGGCAGTAACTTATAGCAATCAGCCCCAGCATTTT. The encoded protein is CASRAVTYSNQPQHF.